The clone carrying this T cell receptor (beta chain) appeared many times. TCR alpha and beta CDR3 regions were amplified from RNA using iRepertoire nested multiplex PCR. One-step reverse transcription and amplification started from roughly 100-400 ng of tissue mRNA or PBMC total RNA. TCRdb redid the calling of the multiplex PCR reads with MiXCR, one entry per CDR3 protein. Of some 120,000 distinct CDR3 sequences in the sample, roughly 24% were seen once. The source of the sample is a study of glioma-infiltrating T cells. The CDR3 contains 20 residues. Per germline, CDR1 MNHEY and CDR2 SVGEGT. The junction had 16 bases not matched to a gene; V was cut back by 7 bases and J by 2 bases.

The TCR sequence derives from a human donor with low-grade glioma or glioblastoma, undergoing nonglioma brain surgery, or in good health (not recorded which). This rearrangement joins TRBV6-2 or TRBV6-3 to TRBJ2-6; TRBD1 matches 11 bases. Sequences were obtained from glioma tissue, nonneoplastic brain tissue, or PBMCs (not recorded which). The CDR3 spells CASTNFGQGAKIAGANVLTF. The CDR3 bases are TGTGCCAGCACCAATTTCGGACAGGGGGCTAAAATCGCTGGGGCCAACGTCCTGACTTTC.